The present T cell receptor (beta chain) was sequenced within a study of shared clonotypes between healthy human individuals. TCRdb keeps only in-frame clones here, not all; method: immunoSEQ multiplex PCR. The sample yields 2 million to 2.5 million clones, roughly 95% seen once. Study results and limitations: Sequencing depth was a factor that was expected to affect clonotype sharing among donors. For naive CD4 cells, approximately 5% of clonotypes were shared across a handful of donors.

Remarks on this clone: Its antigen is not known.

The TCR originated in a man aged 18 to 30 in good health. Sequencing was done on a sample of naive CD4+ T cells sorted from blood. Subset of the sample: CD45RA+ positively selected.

CDR3 region: CASIQGGIYEQYF. In DNA form, the CDR3 reads TGTGCCAGCATTCAGGGGGGCATATACGAGCAGTACTTC. This chain uses TRBV2 with TRBJ2-7; a weak D match, TRBD1 (7 bases). CDR3 length equals 13 residues. Trimming removed 7 bases from V and 4 bases from J, with 14 bases in between. The germline V gene encodes CDR1 SNHLY and CDR2 FYNNEI. Filled out from reference TRBV2 and TRBJ2-7, the complete variable domain reads EPEVTQTPSHQVTQMGQEVILRCVPISNHLYFYWYRQILGQKVEFLVSFYNNEISEKSEIFDDQFSVERPDGSNFTLKIRSTKLEDSAMYFCASIQGGIYEQYFGPGTRLTVT.